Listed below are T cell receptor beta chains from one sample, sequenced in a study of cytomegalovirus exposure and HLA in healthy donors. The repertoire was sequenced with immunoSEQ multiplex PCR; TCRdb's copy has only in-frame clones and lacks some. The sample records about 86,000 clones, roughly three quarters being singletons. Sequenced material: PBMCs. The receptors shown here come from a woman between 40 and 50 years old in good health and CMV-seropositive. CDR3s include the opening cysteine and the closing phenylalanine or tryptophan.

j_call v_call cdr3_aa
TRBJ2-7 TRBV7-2 CASSFNGYEQYF
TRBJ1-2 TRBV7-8 CASSPTGGYGYTF
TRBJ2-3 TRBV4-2 CASSQDWGQEYF
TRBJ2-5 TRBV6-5 CASSYAGIETQYF
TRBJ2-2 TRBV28 CASSLLGTATGELFF
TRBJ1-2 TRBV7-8 CASSLESAGIYGYTF
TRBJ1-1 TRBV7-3 CASSLFPPGRMNTEAFF
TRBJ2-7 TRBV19 CASSVAGRSSYEQYF
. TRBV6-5 CASSYSYGRARYEQYF
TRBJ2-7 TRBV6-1 CASSEGLAWEQYF
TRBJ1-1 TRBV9 CASSVDRGNTEAFF
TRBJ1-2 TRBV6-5 CASRTGGVYGYTF
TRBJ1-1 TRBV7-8 CASSLVGSEAFF
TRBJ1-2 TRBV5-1 CASSGDRWGYTF
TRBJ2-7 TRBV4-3 CASSQDLGAEQYF
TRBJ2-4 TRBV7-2 CASSFIGRLESIQYF
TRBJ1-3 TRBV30 CACTEYSSGNTIYF
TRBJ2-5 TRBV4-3 CASSQGGSGMTQYF
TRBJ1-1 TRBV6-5 CASSYSHGRANTEAFF
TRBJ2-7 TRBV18 CASSQLAVGEQYF
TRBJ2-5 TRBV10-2 CASRGGYWETQYF
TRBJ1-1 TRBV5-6 CASSTLVWRDAFF
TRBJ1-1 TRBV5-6 CASSFGRSEAFF
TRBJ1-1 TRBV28 CASIDINRGARDEAFF
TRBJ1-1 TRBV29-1 CSVQALRGVDTEAFF
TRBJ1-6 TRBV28 CASSSPHLGTGRSPLHF
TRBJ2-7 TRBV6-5 CASSSDRSSYEQYF
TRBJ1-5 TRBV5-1 CASSLGTGSDLAQHF
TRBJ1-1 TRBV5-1 CASSLGTGWNTEAFF
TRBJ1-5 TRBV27 CASSSLAGDQPQHF
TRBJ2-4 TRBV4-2 CASSQELGLAGGNIIQYF
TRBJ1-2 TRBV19 CASSIARIGQGGGYGYTF
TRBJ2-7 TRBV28 CASSDGTSGYEQYF
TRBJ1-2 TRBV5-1 CASSPAQGSNYGYTF
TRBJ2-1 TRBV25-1 CASKEDEGYPNEQFF
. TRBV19 CASQSSLGLAGVYEQYF
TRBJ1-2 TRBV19 CASSIRDRVYGYTF
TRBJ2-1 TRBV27 CASSLWAGSTNEQFF
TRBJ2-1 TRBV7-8 CASSEYGGTTYNEQFF
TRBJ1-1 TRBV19 CASSKIRRERAFF